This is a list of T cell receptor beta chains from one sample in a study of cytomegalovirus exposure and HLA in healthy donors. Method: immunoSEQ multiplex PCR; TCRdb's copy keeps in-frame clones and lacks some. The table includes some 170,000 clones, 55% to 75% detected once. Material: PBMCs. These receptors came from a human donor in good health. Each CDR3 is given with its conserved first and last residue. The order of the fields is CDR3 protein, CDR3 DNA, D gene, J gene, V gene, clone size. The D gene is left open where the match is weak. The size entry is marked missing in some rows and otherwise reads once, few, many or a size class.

CASSLRTSGYEQYF | TGTGCCAGCAGCTTGAGAACGAGCGGCTACGAGCAGTACTTC | . | TRBJ2-7 | TRBV5-4 | .
CASSSTVTNEKLFF | TGCGCCAGCAGCTCAACGGTAACTAATGAAAAACTGTTTTTT | . | TRBJ1-4 | TRBV5-1 | few
CASSAQPGGNYGYTF | TGTGCCAGCAGCGCCCAACCCGGAGGGAACTATGGCTACACCTTC | . | TRBJ1-2 | TRBV9 | .
CASSPTGTGGDTQYF | TGCGCCAGCAGCCCGACCGGGACAGGGGGTGATACGCAGTATTTT | TRBD1 | TRBJ2-3 | TRBV5-1 | .
CASSKGQESTEAFF | TGTGCCAGTAGTAAGGGACAGGAGAGTACTGAAGCTTTCTTT | TRBD1 | TRBJ1-1 | TRBV19 | .
CASSVSGGPYEQYF | TGTGCCAGCAGCGTGTCCGGGGGTCCCTACGAGCAGTACTTC | . | TRBJ2-7 | TRBV9 | .
CSVAPSGGDTEAFF | TGCAGCGTTGCGCCCTCGGGGGGGGACACTGAAGCTTTCTTT | . | TRBJ1-1 | TRBV29-1 | .
CAIRGQGDNQPQHF | TGTGCCATCAGAGGACAGGGGGACAATCAGCCCCAGCATTTT | TRBD1 | TRBJ1-5 | TRBV10-3 | .
CASSAIGTGFNEQFF | TGTGCCAGCAGCGCCATCGGGACAGGGTTCAATGAGCAGTTCTTC | TRBD1 | TRBJ2-1 | TRBV9 | .
CASSPLVTGELFF | TGTGCTAGCAGCCCTCTAGTCACCGGGGAGCTGTTTTTT | . | TRBJ2-2 | TRBV7-7 | .
CASSLTGGRGCGYTF | TGTGCCAGCAGTTTAACGGGAGGCAGGGGATGCGGCTACACCTTC | . | TRBJ1-2 | TRBV27 | .
CAWSGQGNYGYTF | TGTGCCTGGAGTGGACAGGGCAACTATGGCTACACCTTC | TRBD1 | TRBJ1-2 | TRBV30 | .
CASSKTGASGNTIYF | TGTGCCAGCAGTAAGACAGGGGCCTCAGGAAACACCATATATTTT | TRBD1 | TRBJ1-3 | TRBV7-3 | .
CASSYSAGGYNEQFF | TGTGCCAGCAGTTATTCGGCGGGGGGCTACAATGAGCAGTTCTTC | TRBD2 | TRBJ2-1 | TRBV27 | .
CASSRSIEETQYF | TGTGCCAGCAGCCGATCTATCGAAGAGACCCAGTACTTC | . | TRBJ2-5 | TRBV5-4 | .
CASSSRGGAEGYTF | TGTGCCAGCAGCTCAAGAGGGGGGGCGGAGGGCTACACCTTC | . | TRBJ1-2 | TRBV7-2 | .
CASSIERIGYTF | TGTGCCAGTAGTATAGAGCGGATCGGCTACACCTTC | . | TRBJ1-2 | TRBV19 | few
CSVGGGGDREKLFF | TGCAGCGTTGGGGGGGGCGGGGATCGAGAAAAACTGTTTTTT | . | TRBJ1-4 | TRBV29-1 | .
CASSSHREGASMNTEAFF | TGTGCCAGCAGCTCCCACAGGGAAGGGGCGTCCATGAACACTGAAGCTTTCTTT | . | TRBJ1-1 | TRBV21-1 | few
CASSPPTGPQETQYF | TGTGCCAGCAGTCCCCCGACAGGGCCCCAAGAGACCCAGTACTTC | TRBD1 | TRBJ2-5 | TRBV6-6 | .
CASSLDAGTEAFF | TGTGCCAGCAGCTTGGACGCGGGGACTGAAGCTTTCTTT | . | TRBJ1-1 | TRBV7-9 | .
CASTPTGTNKETQYF | TGTGCCAGTACCCCAACCGGGACAAATAAAGAGACCCAGTACTTC | . | TRBJ2-5 | TRBV19 | .
CASSPWDYSYEQYF | TGTGCCAGCAGCCCATGGGACTACTCCTACGAGCAGTACTTC | TRBD2 | TRBJ2-7 | TRBV9 | .
CASRRENTEAFF | TGCGCCAGCAGACGGGAGAACACTGAAGCTTTCTTT | . | TRBJ1-1 | TRBV5-1 | .
CASSSIQGASNEKLFF | TGTGCCAGCAGCTCCATACAGGGGGCCTCTAATGAAAAACTGTTTTTT | TRBD1 | TRBJ1-4 | TRBV5-6 | .
CASSQSRPNYGYTF | TGTGCCAGCAGCCAATCCAGGCCTAACTATGGCTACACCTTC | . | TRBJ1-2 | TRBV4-2 | .
CASSSDRGTGEQYF | TGTGCCAGCAGCTCGGACAGGGGGACTGGCGAGCAGTACTTC | TRBD1 | TRBJ2-7 | TRBV5-4 | .
CASTETAAKNIQYF | TGTGCCAGCACTGAGACAGCGGCCAAAAACATTCAGTACTTC | . | TRBJ2-4 | TRBV2 | .
CASSLRLAGGPDTGELFF | TGTGCCAGCAGCCTGCGACTAGCGGGGGGGCCGGACACCGGGGAGCTGTTTTTT | TRBD2 | TRBJ2-2 | TRBV4-2 | .
CASSRTGNGNQPQHF | TGTGCCAGCAGTCGGACAGGGAATGGCAATCAGCCCCAGCATTTT | TRBD1 | TRBJ1-5 | TRBV6-6 | .
CASSATGTGSNYGYTF | TGCGCCAGCAGCGCAACCGGGACAGGCTCTAACTATGGCTACACCTTC | TRBD1 | TRBJ1-2 | TRBV5-1 | .
CASSPGVREQYF | TGCGCCAGCAGCCCTGGTGTCAGAGAGCAGTACTTC | . | TRBJ2-7 | TRBV5-1 | .
CASSIDWVRGPNTEAFF | TGTGCCAGTAGTATAGATTGGGTCAGGGGACCGAACACTGAAGCTTTCTTT | . | TRBJ1-1 | TRBV19 | .
CASSQQGAWRLDGYTF | TGTGCCAGTAGTCAACAGGGGGCCTGGAGGCTTGATGGCTACACCTTC | TRBD1 | TRBJ1-2 | TRBV19 | few
CASSPDRWMNTEAFF | TGTGCCAGCAGCCCCGACAGGTGGATGAACACTGAAGCTTTCTTT | . | TRBJ1-1 | TRBV6-5 | .
CASSDPRDRASYEQYF | TGTGCCAGCAGTGACCCCCGGGACAGGGCCTCCTACGAGCAGTACTTC | TRBD1 | TRBJ2-7 | TRBV25-1 | .
CASSSQGERNTIYF | TGTGCCAGCAGTTCCCAGGGGGAAAGAAACACCATATATTTT | TRBD1 | TRBJ1-3 | TRBV6-5 | .
CASRPGTAVNYGYTF | TGTGCCAGCAGGCCAGGGACAGCAGTTAACTATGGCTACACCTTC | TRBD1 | TRBJ1-2 | TRBV6-5 | .
CASSDSYRSDSDTQYF | TGTGCCAGCAGTGACTCGTATCGTAGTGACTCAGATACGCAGTATTTT | . | TRBJ2-3 | TRBV6-4 | .
CASRQGDVFYEQYF | TGTGCCAGCAGGCAGGGGGACGTATTCTACGAGCAGTACTTC | TRBD1 | TRBJ2-7 | TRBV6-5 | few
CAISESGGSSPLHF | TGTGCCATCAGTGAGTCAGGGGGAAGTTCACCCCTCCACTTT | . | TRBJ1-6 | TRBV10-3 | .
CASSLSRSGDEQFF | TGTGCCAGCAGCTTAAGTCGGTCCGGGGATGAGCAGTTCTTC | . | TRBJ2-1 | TRBV7-3 | few
CSVEDLRDNYGYTF | TGCAGCGTTGAAGATCTACGAGATAACTATGGCTACACCTTC | . | TRBJ1-2 | TRBV29-1 | .
CASSSTGAGELFF | TGTGCCAGCAGCTCGACAGGGGCCGGGGAGCTGTTTTTT | TRBD1 | TRBJ2-2 | TRBV7-3 | many
CASSLVEGSDTQYF | TGTGCCAGCAGCTTGGTGGAGGGCTCGGATACGCAGTATTTT | . | TRBJ2-3 | TRBV5-4 | .
CASSFLGAIYEQYF | TGTGCCAGCAGCTTTTTAGGGGCCATCTACGAGCAGTACTTC | . | TRBJ2-7 | TRBV5-6 | once
CASSPIGQGYEQYF | TGTGCCAGCAGCCCGATCGGACAGGGCTACGAGCAGTACTTC | TRBD1 | TRBJ2-7 | TRBV5-4 | .
CASNAGEHEQYF | TGTGCCAGCAACGCGGGGGAGCACGAGCAGTACTTC | TRBD2 | TRBJ2-7 | TRBV7-9 | .
CASSFKAWTGGEAFF | TGTGCCAGCAGTTTCAAAGCGTGGACAGGGGGTGAAGCTTTCTTT | TRBD1 | TRBJ1-1 | TRBV7-9 | .
CASSPGTSGETQYF | TGCGCCAGCAGCCCCGGGACTAGCGGTGAGACCCAGTACTTC | TRBD2 | TRBJ2-5 | TRBV5-1 | .
CASSPSGTGGYGYTF | TGTGCCAGCTCACCCTCCGGGACAGGGGGCTATGGCTACACCTTC | TRBD1 | TRBJ1-2 | TRBV18 | .
CASSERQSGNYGYTF | TGCGCCAGCAGTGAGCGACAGTCTGGTAACTATGGCTACACCTTC | . | TRBJ1-2 | TRBV5-1 | .
CASSLAAGEKLFF | TGTGCCAGCAGCTTAGCCGCAGGGGAAAAACTGTTTTTT | . | TRBJ1-4 | TRBV7-2 | once
CASSYRQGTDTQYF | TGTGCCAGCAGCTATCGACAGGGAACAGATACGCAGTATTTT | TRBD1 | TRBJ2-3 | TRBV5-6 | once
CASSPGQGNNSPLHF | TGTGCCAGCAGTCCCGGACAGGGCAATAATTCACCCCTCCACTTT | TRBD1 | TRBJ1-6 | TRBV6-5 | .